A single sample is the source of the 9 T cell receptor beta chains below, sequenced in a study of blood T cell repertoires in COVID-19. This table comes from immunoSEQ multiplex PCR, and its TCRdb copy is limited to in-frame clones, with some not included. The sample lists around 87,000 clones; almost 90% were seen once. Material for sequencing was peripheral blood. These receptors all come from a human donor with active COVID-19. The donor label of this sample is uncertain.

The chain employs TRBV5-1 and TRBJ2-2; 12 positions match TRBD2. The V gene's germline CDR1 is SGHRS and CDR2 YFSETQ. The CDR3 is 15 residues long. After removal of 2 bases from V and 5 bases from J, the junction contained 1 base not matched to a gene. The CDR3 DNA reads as TGCGCCAGCAGCTTCGGACTAGCGGGGACCGGGGAGCTGTTTTTT. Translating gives CASSFGLAGTGELFF. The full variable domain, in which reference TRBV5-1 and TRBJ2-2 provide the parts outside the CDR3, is KAGVTQTPRYLIKTRGQQVTLSCSPISGHRSVSWYQQTPGQGLQFLFEYFSETQRNKGNFPGRFSGRQFSNSRSEMNVSTLELGDSALYLCASSFGLAGTGELFFGEGSRLTVL.

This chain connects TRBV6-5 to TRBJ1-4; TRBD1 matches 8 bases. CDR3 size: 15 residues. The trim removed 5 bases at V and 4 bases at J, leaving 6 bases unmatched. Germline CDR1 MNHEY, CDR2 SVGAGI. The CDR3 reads CASSRNRGFNEKLFF. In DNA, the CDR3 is TGTGCCAGCAGTCGCAACAGGGGGTTTAATGAAAAACTGTTTTTT.

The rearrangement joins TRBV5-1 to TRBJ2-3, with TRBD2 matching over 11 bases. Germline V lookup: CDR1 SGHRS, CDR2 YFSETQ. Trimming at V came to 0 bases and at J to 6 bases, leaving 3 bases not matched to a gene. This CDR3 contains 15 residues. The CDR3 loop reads CASSLVPSGGDTQYF. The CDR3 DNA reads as TGCGCCAGCAGCTTGGTCCCTAGCGGGGGGGATACGCAGTATTTT. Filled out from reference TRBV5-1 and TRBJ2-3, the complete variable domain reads KAGVTQTPRYLIKTRGQQVTLSCSPISGHRSVSWYQQTPGQGLQFLFEYFSETQRNKGNFPGRFSGRQFSNSRSEMNVSTLELGDSALYLCASSLVPSGGDTQYFGPGTRLTVL.

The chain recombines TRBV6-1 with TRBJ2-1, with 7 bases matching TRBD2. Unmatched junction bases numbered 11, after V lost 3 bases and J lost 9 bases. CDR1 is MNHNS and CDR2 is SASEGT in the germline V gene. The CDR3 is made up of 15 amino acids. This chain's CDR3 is CASSELERGLGEQFF. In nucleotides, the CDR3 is TGTGCCAGCAGTGAGTTGGAGCGGGGCCTGGGTGAGCAGTTCTTC.

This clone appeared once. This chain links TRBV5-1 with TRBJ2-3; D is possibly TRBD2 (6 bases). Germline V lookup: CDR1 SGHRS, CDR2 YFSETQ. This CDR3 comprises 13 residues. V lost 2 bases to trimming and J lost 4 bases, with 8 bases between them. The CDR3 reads CASSFGGADTQYF. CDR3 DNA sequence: TGCGCCAGCAGCTTTGGCGGGGCAGATACGCAGTATTTT.

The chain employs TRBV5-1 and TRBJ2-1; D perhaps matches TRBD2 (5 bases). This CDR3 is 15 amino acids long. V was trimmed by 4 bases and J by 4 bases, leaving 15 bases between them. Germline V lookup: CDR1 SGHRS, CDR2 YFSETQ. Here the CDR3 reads CASSLSRSGYNEQFF. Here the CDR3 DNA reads TGCGCCAGCAGCCTCAGTAGGTCGGGGTACAATGAGCAGTTCTTC.

In nucleotides, the CDR3 is TGTGCCAGCTGTTGGACAAAGAACACCGGGGAGCTGTTTTTT. It yields the protein CASCWTKNTGELFF. V usage is TRBV18 and J usage is TRBJ2-2, with a tentative D call TRBD1 (5 bases). CDR3 length: 14 residues. The V end lost 7 bases, the J end lost 1 base, and 10 bases lay between the germline ends. The germline V gene has CDR1 KGHSH and CDR2 LQKENI.

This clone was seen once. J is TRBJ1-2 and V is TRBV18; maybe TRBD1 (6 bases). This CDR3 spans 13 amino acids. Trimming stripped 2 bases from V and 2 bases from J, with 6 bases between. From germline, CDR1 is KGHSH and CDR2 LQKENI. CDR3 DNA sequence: TGTGCCAGCTCACCAGGACAGAACTATGGCTACACCTTC. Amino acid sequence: CASSPGQNYGYTF.

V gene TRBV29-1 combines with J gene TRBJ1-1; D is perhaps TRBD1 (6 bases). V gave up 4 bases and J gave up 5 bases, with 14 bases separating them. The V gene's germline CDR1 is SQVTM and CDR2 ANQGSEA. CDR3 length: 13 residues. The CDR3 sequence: CSVATGLGTEAFF. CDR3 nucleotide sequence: TGCAGCGTTGCCACAGGGTTGGGGACTGAAGCTTTCTTT. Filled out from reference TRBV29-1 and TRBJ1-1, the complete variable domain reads SAVISQKPSRDICQRGTSLTIQCQVDSQVTMMFWYRQQPGQSLTLIATANQGSEATYESGFVIDKFPISRPNLTFSTLTVSNMSPEDSSIYLCSVATGLGTEAFFGQGTRLTVV.